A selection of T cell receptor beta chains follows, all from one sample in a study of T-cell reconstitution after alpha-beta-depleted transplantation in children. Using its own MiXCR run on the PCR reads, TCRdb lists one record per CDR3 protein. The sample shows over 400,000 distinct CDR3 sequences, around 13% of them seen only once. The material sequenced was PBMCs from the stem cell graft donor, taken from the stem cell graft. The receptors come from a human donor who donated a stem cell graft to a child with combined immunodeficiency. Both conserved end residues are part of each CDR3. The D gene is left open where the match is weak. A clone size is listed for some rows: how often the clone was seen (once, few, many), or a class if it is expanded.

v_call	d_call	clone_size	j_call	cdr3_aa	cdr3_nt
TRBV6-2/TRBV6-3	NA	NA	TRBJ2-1	CASSYPRQGKTYNEQFF	TGTGCCAGCAGTTACCCCCGTCAGGGGAAGACCTACAATGAGCAGTTCTTC
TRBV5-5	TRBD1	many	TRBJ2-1	CASSVGTGGKDEQFF	TGTGCCAGCAGCGTCGGGACAGGGGGCAAGGATGAGCAGTTCTTC
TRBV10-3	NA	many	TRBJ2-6	CAISEGQGGGANVLTF	TGTGCCATCAGTGAGGGTCAGGGCGGTGGGGCCAACGTCCTGACTTTC
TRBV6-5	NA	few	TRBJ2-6	CASTWGVPLSGANVLTF	TGTGCCAGCACTTGGGGGGTCCCACTATCTGGGGCCAACGTCCTGACTTTC
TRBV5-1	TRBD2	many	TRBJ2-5	CASSLGLAFQETQYF	TGCGCCAGCAGCTTGGGACTAGCGTTTCAAGAGACCCAGTACTTC
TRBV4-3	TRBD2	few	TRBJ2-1	CASSQVAGDGGEQFF	TGCGCCAGCAGCCAAGTAGCGGGAGATGGAGGTGAGCAGTTCTTC
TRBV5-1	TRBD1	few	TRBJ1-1	CASSSPDRGEAEAFF	TGCGCCAGCAGCTCTCCGGACAGGGGTGAGGCTGAAGCTTTCTTT
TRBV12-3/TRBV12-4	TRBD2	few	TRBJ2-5	CASTASGAQETQYF	TGTGCCAGCACGGCTAGCGGGGCTCAAGAGACCCAGTACTTC
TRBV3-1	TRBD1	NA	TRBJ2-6	CASSQPGTGAVRAGANVLTF	TGTGCCAGCAGCCAGCCCGGGACAGGTGCAGTTAGGGCTGGGGCCAACGTCCTGACTTTC
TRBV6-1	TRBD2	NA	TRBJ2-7	CASSRSTSGSSYEQYF	TGTGCCAGCAGTCGATCGACTAGCGGGAGCTCCTACGAGCAGTACTTC
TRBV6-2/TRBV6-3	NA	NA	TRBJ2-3	CASKTSGTYTDTQYF	TGTGCCAGCAAAACAAGCGGTACTTACACAGATACGCAGTATTTT
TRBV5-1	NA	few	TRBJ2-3	CASSLGGRYTDTQYF	TGCGCCAGCAGCTTAGGGGGGAGATACACAGATACGCAGTATTTT
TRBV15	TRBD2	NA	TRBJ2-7	CATSNPGLAYEQYF	TGTGCCACCAGCAATCCCGGACTAGCCTACGAGCAGTACTTC
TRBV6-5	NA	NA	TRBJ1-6	CASSYIIRGNSPLHF	TGTGCCAGCAGTTACATAATCCGGGGCAATTCACCCCTCCACTTT
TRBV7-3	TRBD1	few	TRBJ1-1	CASSVTGGLTEAFF	TGTGCCAGCAGCGTCACAGGGGGCTTGACTGAAGCTTTCTTT
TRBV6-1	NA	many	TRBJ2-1	CASSGRGGLQSYNEQFF	TGTGCCAGCAGTGGAAGAGGGGGGTTACAATCCTACAATGAGCAGTTCTTC
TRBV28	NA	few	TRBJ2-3	CASSRRGNTQYF	TGTGCCAGCAGTCGACGTGGAAATACGCAGTATTTT
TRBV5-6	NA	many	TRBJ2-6	CASSLDRSSGANVLTF	TGTGCCAGCAGCTTGGATAGGAGCTCTGGGGCCAACGTCCTGACTTTC
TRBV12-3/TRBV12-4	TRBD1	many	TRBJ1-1	CAIRDRLNTEAFF	TGTGCCATCCGGGACAGACTAAACACTGAAGCTTTCTTT
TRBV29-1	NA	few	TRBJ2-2	CSVENPNTGELFF	TGCAGCGTTGAGAACCCGAACACCGGGGAGCTGTTTTTT
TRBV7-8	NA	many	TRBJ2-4	CASSSYLSGLLAKNIQYF	TGTGCCAGCAGCTCATATTTGAGCGGACTTCTAGCCAAAAACATTCAGTACTTC
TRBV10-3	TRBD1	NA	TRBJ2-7	CAISDGTGAYEQYF	TGTGCCATCAGTGACGGGACAGGAGCCTACGAGCAGTACTTC
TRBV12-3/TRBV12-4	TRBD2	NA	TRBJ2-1	CASSLSGGPFDEQFF	TGTGCCAGCAGTCTTAGCGGGGGGCCCTTCGATGAGCAGTTCTTC
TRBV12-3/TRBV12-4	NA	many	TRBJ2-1	CASSLQGGSYNEQFF	TGTGCCAGCAGTTTACAGGGAGGTTCCTACAATGAGCAGTTCTTC
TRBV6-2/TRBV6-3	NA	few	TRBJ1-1	CASSYFGRAEAFF	TGTGCCAGCAGTTACTTCGGGAGGGCTGAAGCTTTCTTT
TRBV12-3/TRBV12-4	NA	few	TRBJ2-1	CASSWVGGPRNEQFF	TGTGCCAGCAGTTGGGTTGGGGGCCCTCGCAATGAGCAGTTCTTC
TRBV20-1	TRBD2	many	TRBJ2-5	CSASHSGGAYQETQYF	TGCAGTGCTAGCCATAGCGGGGGAGCTTACCAAGAGACCCAGTACTTC
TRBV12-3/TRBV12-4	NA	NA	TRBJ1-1	CASSLGNGEAFF	TGTGCCAGCAGTTTAGGGAATGGTGAAGCTTTCTTT
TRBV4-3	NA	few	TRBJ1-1	CASSQVGSPQGDTEAFF	TGCGCCAGCAGCCAAGTAGGGTCCCCGCAGGGTGACACTGAAGCTTTCTTT
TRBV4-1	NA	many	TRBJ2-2	CASSPNRGANTGELFF	TGCGCCAGCAGCCCGAACCGGGGCGCGAACACCGGGGAGCTGTTTTTT
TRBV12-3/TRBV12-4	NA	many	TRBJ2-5	CASSLGLLSETQYF	TGTGCCAGCAGTTTAGGGCTCCTGAGTGAGACCCAGTACTTC
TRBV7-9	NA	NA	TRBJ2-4	CASSLTAKNIQYF	TGTGCCAGCAGCTTAACGGCCAAAAACATTCAGTACTTC
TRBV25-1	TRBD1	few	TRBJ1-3	CASSETGRRGNTIYF	TGTGCCAGCAGCGAGACAGGGAGGAGAGGAAACACCATATATTTT
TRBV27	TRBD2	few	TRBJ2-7	CASSLSQRGTSYEQYF	TGTGCCAGCAGTTTATCGCAGCGGGGGACATCCTATGAGCAGTACTTC
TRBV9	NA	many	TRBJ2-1	CASSAPPFRGNFNNEQFF	TGTGCCAGCAGCGCCCCTCCCTTTCGGGGTAACTTCAACAATGAGCAGTTCTTC
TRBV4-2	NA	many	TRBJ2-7	CASSQDLRLYEQYF	TGTGCCAGCAGCCAAGATCTGAGGTTATACGAGCAGTACTTC
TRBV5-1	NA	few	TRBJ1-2	CASSLLQDRVYGYTF	TGCGCCAGCAGCTTATTACAGGATCGGGTTTACGGCTACACCTTC
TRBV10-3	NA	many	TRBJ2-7	CAISADQGIHEQYF	TGTGCCATCAGTGCCGACCAGGGGATCCACGAGCAGTACTTC
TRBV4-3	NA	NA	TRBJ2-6	CASSQEPGHSGANVLTF	TGCGCCAGCAGCCAAGAGCCAGGACACTCTGGGGCCAACGTCCTGACTTTC
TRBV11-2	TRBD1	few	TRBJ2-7	CASRNLRDRGPYEQYF	TGTGCCAGCAGGAACCTCCGGGACAGGGGACCCTACGAGCAGTACTTC
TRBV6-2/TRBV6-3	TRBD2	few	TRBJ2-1	CASSPTEAGDSYNEQFF	TGTGCCAGCAGTCCTACTGAGGCGGGGGACTCCTACAATGAGCAGTTCTTC
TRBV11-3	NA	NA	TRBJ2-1	CASSPRRSGSYNEQFF	TGTGCCAGCAGCCCCCGGAGGAGTGGATCCTACAATGAGCAGTTCTTC
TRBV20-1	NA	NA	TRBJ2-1	CSAESGTLYNEQFF	TGCAGTGCGGAATCCGGGACACTTTACAATGAGCAGTTCTTC
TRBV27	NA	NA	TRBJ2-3	CASSLTPSAGDTQYF	TGTGCCAGCAGTTTAACCCCTAGCGCGGGGGATACGCAGTATTTT
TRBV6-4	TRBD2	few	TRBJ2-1	CASSAGTSNEQFF	TGTGCCAGCAGTGCCGGGACTAGCAATGAGCAGTTCTTC
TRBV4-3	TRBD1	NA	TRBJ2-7	CASSPGTGELEQYF	TGCGCCAGCAGCCCCGGGACAGGGGAGCTCGAGCAGTACTTC
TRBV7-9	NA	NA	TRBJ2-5	CASSLPGPPKETQYF	TGTGCCAGCAGCCTCCCGGGCCCCCCCAAAGAGACCCAGTACTTC
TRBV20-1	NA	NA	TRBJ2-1	CSARPGTSYNEQFF	TGCAGTGCTCGACCCGGGACTTCTTACAATGAGCAGTTCTTC
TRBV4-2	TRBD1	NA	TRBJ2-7	CASSESGTGGTPRSYEQYF	TGTGCCAGCAGCGAATCCGGGACAGGGGGCACCCCAAGATCCTACGAGCAGTACTTC
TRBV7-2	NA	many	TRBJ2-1	CASSPAPGDTFF	TGTGCCAGCAGCCCCGCGCCGGGGGATACCTTCTTC
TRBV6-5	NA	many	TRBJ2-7	CASRSRGMYEQYF	TGTGCCAGCAGAAGCCGGGGGATGTACGAGCAGTACTTC
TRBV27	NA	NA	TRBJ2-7	CASRGRASEQYF	TGTGCCAGCAGGGGGCGCGCTAGCGAGCAGTACTTC
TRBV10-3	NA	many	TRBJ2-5	CAISESRDGEETQYF	TGTGCCATCAGTGAGAGCCGGGACGGGGAAGAGACCCAGTACTTC
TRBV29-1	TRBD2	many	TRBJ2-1	CSVVGRDRYNEQFF	TGCAGCGTTGTCGGGAGGGATCGCTACAATGAGCAGTTCTTC
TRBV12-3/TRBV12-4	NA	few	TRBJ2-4	CARHRPIAKNIQYF	TGTGCCCGCCATCGGCCTATAGCCAAAAACATTCAGTACTTC
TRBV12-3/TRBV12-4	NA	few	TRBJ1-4	CASSLTTVHVGKKLFF	TGTGCCAGCAGTTTAACGACAGTACATGTTGGCAAAAAACTGTTTTTT